In its sample, the clone carrying this T cell receptor beta chain ranks as medium-sized. The antigen remains undetermined. One entry per CDR3 protein results from TCRdb running MiXCR on the RT-PCR reads. The table records about 180,000 distinct CDR3 sequences, around 9% of them present only once. This record comes from a study of response to subunit inactivated influenza vaccine. Study-level findings and limits: That few new T cells are recruited by each seasonal influenza vaccination was the authors' suggestion.

Germline lookup yields CDR1 KGHSH and CDR2 LQKENI. The CDR3 contains 16 residues. Deletions cut 6 bases from V and 1 base from J, with 15 bases between. This receptor was taken from a man aged 50 to 59 who received an inactivated influenza vaccine. Sequencing used non-naive T cells sorted from PBMCs, obtained on the day of vaccination. The rearrangement joins TRBV18 to TRBJ2-2, with D perhaps matching TRBD2 (6 bases). Here the CDR3 reads CASSPEGRVNTGELFF. CDR3 nucleotides: TGTGCCAGCTCCCCGGAGGGCCGGGTGAACACCGGGGAGCTGTTTTTT.